The next 7 T cell receptor beta chains were all read from a single sample in a study of beta chain features in type 1 diabetes. Investigators reverse transcribed all isolated RNA, so they sequenced expressed TCRB transcripts. Method: immunoSEQ multiplex PCR; TCRdb's copy keeps in-frame clones and lacks some. The sample gives 200,000 to 250,000 clones, roughly a tenth of which show up once; roughly 1.3% is in the top ten. The sample taken for sequencing was central memory CD4+ T cells from blood. The receptors were gathered from a man aged 18-30 years in good health.

The chain couples TRBV7-2 to TRBJ2-1; D gene unclear. The V end lost 3 bases, the J end lost 8 bases, and 11 bases lay between the germline ends. The CDR3 extends over 13 amino acids. The germline gives CDR1 SGHTA, CDR2 FQGNSA. The CDR3 DNA reads as TGTGCCAGCAGCTTCGGTGGCCGCGATGAGCAGTTCTTC. Translated, it gives CASSFGGRDEQFF. Full variable domain (rest looked up from reference TRBV7-2 and TRBJ2-1): GAGVSQSPSNKVTEKGKDVELRCDPISGHTALYWYRQSLGQGLEFLIYFQGNSAPDKSGLPSDRFSAERTGGSVSTLTIQRTQQEDSAVYLCASSFGGRDEQFFGPGTRLTVL.

This clone was counted ten times or more. The chain is built from TRBV21-1 and TRBJ2-5. TRBV21-1 is annotated as a pseudogene. The CDR3 loop spans 14 amino acids. The CDR3 DNA reads as TGTGCCAGCAGCTTAATCCAGGGACGGGAGACCCAGTACTTC. Protein: CASSLIQGRETQYF.

This clone was seen repeatedly, ten times or more. The J gene is TRBJ2-5, the V gene TRBV19; 11 bases align to TRBD2. Germline loops: CDR1 LNHDA, CDR2 SQIVND (reference sequence). The CDR3 sequence is 15 residues long. The V gene end was trimmed by 4 bases and the J gene end by 3 bases; junction bases not matched to a gene: 4. The CDR3 sequence: CASSTQTSGKETQYF. The CDR3 DNA sequence: TGTGCCAGTAGTACGCAGACTAGCGGGAAAGAGACCCAGTACTTC.

The chain employs TRBV5-4 and TRBJ2-6; D uncertain. Per the germline V gene, CDR1 is SGHNT and CDR2 is YYREEE (reference sequence). This CDR3 spans 14 amino acids. V dropped 0 bases and J dropped 2 bases, with 3 bases sitting between them. The CDR3 sequence is CASSLVAGANVLTF. CDR3 DNA sequence: TGTGCCAGCAGCTTGGTGGCTGGGGCCAACGTCCTGACTTTC.

This clone was detected only a few times. The rearrangement links TRBV9 to TRBJ2-5, with 8 bases fitting TRBD2. Germline V CDR1 and CDR2: SGDLS, YYNGEE. This CDR3 is built from 15 residues. The junction had 8 bases not matched to a gene; V was cut back by 2 bases and J by 5 bases. The CDR3 loop reads CASSVLAGREETQYF. The CDR3 nucleotides are TGTGCCAGCAGCGTCTTAGCGGGAAGAGAGGAGACCCAGTACTTC. The whole variable domain, filled in from reference TRBV9 and TRBJ2-5, reads DSGVTQTPKHLITATGQRVTLRCSPRSGDLSVYWYQQSLDQGLQFLIQYYNGEERAKGNILERFSAQQFPDLHSELNLSSLELGDSALYFCASSVLAGREETQYFGPGTRLLVL.

The chain has TRBV4-1 and TRBJ2-5; 9 bases agree with TRBD2. Germline-derived CDR1 and CDR2 are MGHRA and YSYEKL. The CDR3 covers 16 residues. V gave up 4 bases and J gave up 4 bases; unmatched junction bases: 10. CDR3 amino acids: CASSREGGREGETQYF. The CDR3 nucleotides are TGCGCCAGCAGCCGAGAGGGCGGGAGGGAAGGAGAGACCCAGTACTTC.

This clone has more than one count but fewer than ten. One junction end disagrees with the germline gene, perhaps due to a read error. The V and J genes are TRBV30 and TRBJ1-5; D call uncertain. The CDR3 sequence is 13 residues long. The germline V gene has CDR1 GTSNPN and CDR2 SVGIG (reference sequence). The CDR3 loop is CAWNSKGNPPQHF. The CDR3 nucleotides are TGTGCCTGGAACTCTAAGGGCAATCCGCCCCAGCATTTT.